The T cell receptor beta chain described here comes from a study of cytomegalovirus exposure and HLA in healthy donors. A multiplex PCR was run with 60 Vbeta primers and 13 Jbeta primers. Produced via immunoSEQ multiplex PCR; TCRdb's table is partial and in-frame only. The table records 30,000 to 40,000 clones, more than 90% of them present only once. This CDR3 is built from 15 residues. Germline V lookup: CDR1 SGHVS, CDR2 FQNEAQ. V shed 4 bases and J 13 bases; nucleotides not matched to a gene: 16. Sequencing was done on a sample of PBMCs. The chain combines TRBV7-8 with TRBJ2-1, with 7 bases fitting TRBD2. The TCR was taken from a woman aged 18-29 years in good health and CMV-seronegative. CDR3 residues: CASSSRDYRGGVQFF. The CDR3, as DNA: TGTGCCAGCAGCTCCCGGGACTACCGAGGAGGGGTTCAGTTCTTC.